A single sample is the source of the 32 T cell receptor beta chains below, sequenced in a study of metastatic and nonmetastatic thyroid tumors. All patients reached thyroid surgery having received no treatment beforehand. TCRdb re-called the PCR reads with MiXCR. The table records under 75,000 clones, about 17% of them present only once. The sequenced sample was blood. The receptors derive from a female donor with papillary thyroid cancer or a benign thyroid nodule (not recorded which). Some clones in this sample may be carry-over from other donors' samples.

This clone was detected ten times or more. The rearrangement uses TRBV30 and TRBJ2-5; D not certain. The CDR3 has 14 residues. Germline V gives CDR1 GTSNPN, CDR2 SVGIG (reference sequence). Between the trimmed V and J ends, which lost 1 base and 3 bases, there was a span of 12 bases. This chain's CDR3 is CAWSGTEREETQYF. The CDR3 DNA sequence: TGTGCCTGGAGTGGGACGGAGAGAGAAGAGACCCAGTACTTC.

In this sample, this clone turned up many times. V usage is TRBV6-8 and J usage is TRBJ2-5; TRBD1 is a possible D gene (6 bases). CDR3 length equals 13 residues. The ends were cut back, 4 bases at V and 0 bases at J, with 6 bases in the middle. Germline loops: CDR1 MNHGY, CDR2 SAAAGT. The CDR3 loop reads CASSWDNQETQYF. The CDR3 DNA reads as TGTGCCAGCAGTTGGGACAACCAAGAGACCCAGTACTTC.

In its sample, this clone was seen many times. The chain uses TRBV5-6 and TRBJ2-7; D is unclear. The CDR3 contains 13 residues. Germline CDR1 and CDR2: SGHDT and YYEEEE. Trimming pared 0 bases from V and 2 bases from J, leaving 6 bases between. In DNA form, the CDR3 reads TGTGCCAGCAGCTTGGCAGTCCCCTACGAGCAGTACTTC. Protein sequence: CASSLAVPYEQYF.

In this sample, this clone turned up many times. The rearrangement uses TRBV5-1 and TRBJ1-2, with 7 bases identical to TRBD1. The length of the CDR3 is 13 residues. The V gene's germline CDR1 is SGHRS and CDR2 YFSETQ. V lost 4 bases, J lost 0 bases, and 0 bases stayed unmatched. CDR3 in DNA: TGCGCCAGCAGCAGGGGGCCTAACTATGGCTACACCTTC. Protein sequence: CASSRGPNYGYTF.

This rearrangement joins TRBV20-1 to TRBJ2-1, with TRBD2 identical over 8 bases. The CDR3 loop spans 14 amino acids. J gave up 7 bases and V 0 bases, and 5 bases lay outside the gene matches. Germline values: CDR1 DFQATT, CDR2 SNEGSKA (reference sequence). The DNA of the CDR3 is TGCAGTGCTAGAGAACTAGCGGAGACAAATGAGCAGTTCTTC. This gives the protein CSARELAETNEQFF.

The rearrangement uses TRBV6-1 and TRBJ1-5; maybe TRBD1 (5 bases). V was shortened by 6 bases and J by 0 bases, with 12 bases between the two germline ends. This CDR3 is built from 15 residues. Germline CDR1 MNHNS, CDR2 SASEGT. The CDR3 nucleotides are TGTGCCAGCAGCCCCTTCGGGACTAGCAATCAGCCCCAGCATTTT. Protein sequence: CASSPFGTSNQPQHF.

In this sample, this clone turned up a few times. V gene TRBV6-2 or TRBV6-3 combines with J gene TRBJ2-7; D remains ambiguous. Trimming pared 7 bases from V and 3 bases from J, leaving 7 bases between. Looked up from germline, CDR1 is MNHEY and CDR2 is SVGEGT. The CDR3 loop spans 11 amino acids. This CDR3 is CASMGSYEQYF. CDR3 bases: TGTGCCAGCATGGGTAGCTACGAGCAGTACTTC.

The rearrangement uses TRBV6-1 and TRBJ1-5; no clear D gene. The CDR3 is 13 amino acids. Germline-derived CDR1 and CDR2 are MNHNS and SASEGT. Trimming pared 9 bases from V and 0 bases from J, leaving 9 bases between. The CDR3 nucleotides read TGTGCCAGTTCGCCTGATAGCAATCAGCCCCAGCATTTT. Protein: CASSPDSNQPQHF.

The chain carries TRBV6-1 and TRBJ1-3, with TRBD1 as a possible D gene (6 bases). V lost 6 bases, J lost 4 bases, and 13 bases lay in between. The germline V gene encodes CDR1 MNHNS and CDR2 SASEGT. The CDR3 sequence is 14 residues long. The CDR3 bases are TGTGCCAGCAGCAACAGGGTACAGGGAAACACCATATATTTT. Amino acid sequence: CASSNRVQGNTIYF.

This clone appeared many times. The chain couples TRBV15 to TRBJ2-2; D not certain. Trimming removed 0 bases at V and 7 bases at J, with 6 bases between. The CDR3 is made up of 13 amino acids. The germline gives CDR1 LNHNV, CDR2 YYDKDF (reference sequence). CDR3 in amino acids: CATSRDRGGELFF. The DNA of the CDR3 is TGTGCCACCAGCAGAGATCGTGGCGGGGAGCTGTTTTTT.

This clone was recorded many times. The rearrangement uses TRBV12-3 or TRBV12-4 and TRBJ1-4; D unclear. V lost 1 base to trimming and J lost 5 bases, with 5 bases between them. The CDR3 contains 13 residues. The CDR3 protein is CASSLGSNEKLFF. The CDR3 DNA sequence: TGTGCCAGCAGTTTAGGTTCAAATGAAAAACTGTTTTTT.

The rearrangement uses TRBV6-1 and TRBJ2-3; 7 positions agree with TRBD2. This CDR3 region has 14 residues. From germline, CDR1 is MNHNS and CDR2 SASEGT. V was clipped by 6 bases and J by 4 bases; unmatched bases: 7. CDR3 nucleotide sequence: TGTGCCAGCAGCTTGGCGGGAGTGTCAGATACGCAGTATTTT. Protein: CASSLAGVSDTQYF.

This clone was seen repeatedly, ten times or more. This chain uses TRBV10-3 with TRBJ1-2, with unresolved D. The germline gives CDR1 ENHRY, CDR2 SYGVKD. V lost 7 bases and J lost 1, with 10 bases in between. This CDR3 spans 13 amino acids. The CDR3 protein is CAINSVGNYGYTF. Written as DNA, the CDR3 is TGTGCCATCAACTCGGTGGGTAACTATGGCTACACCTTC.

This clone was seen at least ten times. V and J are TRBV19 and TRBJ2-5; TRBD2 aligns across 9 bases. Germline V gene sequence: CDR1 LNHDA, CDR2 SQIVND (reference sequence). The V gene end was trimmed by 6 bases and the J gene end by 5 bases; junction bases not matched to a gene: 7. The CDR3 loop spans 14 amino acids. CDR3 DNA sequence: TGTGCCAGTAGCTGGTCTGCGGGAGGGGAGACCCAGTACTTC. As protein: CASSWSAGGETQYF. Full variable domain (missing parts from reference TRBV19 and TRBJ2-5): DGGITQSPKYLFRKEGQNVTLSCEQNLNHDAMYWYRQDPGQGLRLIYYSQIVNDFQKGDIAEGYSVSREKKESFPLTVTSAQKNPTAFYLCASSWSAGGETQYFGPGTRLLVL.

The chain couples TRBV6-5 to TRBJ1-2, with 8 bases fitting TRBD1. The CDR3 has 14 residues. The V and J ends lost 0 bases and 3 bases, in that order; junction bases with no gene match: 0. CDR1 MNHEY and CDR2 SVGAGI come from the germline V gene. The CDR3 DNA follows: TGTGCCAGCAGTTACTCGGGACAGGACTATGGCTACACCTTC. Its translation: CASSYSGQDYGYTF.

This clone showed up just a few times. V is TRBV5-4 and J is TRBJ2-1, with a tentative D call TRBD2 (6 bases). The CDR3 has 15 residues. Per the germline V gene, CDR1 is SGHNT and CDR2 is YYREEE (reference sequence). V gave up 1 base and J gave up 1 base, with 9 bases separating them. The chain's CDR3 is CASSLNSGSYNEQFF. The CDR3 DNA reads TGTGCCAGCAGCTTGAACAGCGGGTCCTACAATGAGCAGTTCTTC.

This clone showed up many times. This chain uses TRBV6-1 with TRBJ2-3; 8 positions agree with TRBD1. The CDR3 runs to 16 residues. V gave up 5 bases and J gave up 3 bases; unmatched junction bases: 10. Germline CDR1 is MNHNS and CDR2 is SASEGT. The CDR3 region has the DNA TGTGCCAGCAGTTTCCGGACAGGGAAGAGGACAGATACGCAGTATTTT. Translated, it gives CASSFRTGKRTDTQYF.

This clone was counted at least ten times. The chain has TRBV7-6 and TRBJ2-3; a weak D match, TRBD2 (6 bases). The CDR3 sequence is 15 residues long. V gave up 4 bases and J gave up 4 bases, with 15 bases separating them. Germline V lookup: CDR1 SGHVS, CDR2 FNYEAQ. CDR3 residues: CASSSSPGEADTQYF. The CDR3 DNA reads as TGTGCCAGCAGCTCTAGTCCGGGGGAGGCAGATACGCAGTATTTT.

The CDR3 DNA reads TGTGCCAGCAGTTTCGGTGGGGCAGCTAATCAGCCCCAGCATTTT. Translation gives CASSFGGAANQPQHF. J is TRBJ1-5 and V is TRBV28; D is possibly TRBD1 (5 bases). This CDR3 region has 15 residues. Germline CDR1 reads MDHEN; CDR2 reads SYDVKM. The ends were cut back, 3 bases at V and 4 bases at J, with 13 bases in the middle.

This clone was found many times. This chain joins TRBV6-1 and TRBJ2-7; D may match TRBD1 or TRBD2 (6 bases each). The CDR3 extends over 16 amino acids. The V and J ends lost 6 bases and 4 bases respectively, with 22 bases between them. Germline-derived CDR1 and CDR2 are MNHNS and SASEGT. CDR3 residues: CASSPLPSAGHYEQYF. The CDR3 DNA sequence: TGTGCCAGCAGCCCACTTCCTTCGGCGGGACATTACGAGCAGTACTTC.

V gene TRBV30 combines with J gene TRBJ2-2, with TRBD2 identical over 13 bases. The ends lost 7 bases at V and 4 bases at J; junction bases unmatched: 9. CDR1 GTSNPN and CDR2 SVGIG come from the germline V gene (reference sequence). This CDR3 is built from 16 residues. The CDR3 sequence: CAFSLAGGLGTGELFF. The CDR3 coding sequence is TGTGCCTTTTCACTAGCGGGAGGGTTGGGCACCGGGGAGCTGTTTTTT.

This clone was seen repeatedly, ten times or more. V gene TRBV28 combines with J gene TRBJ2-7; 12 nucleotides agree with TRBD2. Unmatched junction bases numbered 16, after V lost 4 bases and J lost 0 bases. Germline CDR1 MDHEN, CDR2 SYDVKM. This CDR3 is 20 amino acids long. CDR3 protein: CASSSRIRRLAGARSYEQYF. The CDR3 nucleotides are TGTGCCAGCAGTTCCCGGATAAGGAGACTAGCGGGAGCCCGCTCCTACGAGCAGTACTTC.

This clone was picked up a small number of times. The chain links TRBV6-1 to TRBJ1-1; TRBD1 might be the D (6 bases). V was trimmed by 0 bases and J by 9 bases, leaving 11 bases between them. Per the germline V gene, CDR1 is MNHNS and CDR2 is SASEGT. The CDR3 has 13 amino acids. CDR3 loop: CASSEAIQGKAFF. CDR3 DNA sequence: TGTGCCAGCAGTGAAGCGATACAGGGTAAAGCTTTCTTT.

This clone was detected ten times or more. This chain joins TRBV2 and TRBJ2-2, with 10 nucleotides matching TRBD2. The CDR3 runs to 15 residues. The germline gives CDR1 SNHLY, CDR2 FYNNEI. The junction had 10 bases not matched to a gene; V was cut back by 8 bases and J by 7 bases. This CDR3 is CASSGTSGKGGELFF. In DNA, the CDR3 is TGTGCCAGCTCAGGCACTAGCGGGAAGGGCGGGGAGCTGTTTTTT.

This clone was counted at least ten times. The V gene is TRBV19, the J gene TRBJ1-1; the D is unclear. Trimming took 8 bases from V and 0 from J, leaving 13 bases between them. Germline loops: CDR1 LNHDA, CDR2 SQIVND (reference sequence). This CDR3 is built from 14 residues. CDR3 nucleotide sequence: TGTGCCAGTTATAGGTTACCGATGAACACTGAAGCTTTCTTT. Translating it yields CASYRLPMNTEAFF.

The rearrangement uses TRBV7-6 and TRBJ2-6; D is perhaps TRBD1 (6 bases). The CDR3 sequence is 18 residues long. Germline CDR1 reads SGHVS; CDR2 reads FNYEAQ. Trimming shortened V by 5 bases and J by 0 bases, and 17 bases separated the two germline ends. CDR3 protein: CASSTLTRGNSGANVLTF. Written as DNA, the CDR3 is TGTGCCAGCAGCACCTTGACCAGGGGCAACTCTGGGGCCAACGTCCTGACTTTC.

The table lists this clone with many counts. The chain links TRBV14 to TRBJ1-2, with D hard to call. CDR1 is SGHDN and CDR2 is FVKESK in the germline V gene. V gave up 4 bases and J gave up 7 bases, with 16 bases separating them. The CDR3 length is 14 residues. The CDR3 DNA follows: TGTGCCAGCAGCCGCCAGGCCGGCGCCTCTGGCTACACCTTC. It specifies CASSRQAGASGYTF.

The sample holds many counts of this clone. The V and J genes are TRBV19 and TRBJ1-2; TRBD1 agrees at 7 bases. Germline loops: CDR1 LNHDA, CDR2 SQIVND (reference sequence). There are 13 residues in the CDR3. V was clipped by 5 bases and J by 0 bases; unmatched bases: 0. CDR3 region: CASSGTANYGYTF. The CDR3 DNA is TGTGCCAGTAGTGGGACAGCTAACTATGGCTACACCTTC.

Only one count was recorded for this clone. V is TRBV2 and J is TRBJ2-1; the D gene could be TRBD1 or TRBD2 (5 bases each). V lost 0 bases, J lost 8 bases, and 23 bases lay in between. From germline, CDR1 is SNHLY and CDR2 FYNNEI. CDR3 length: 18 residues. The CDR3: CASSEARVGGKVFDEQFF. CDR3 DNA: TGTGCCAGCAGTGAAGCACGGGTTGGGGGTAAAGTATTTGATGAGCAGTTCTTC. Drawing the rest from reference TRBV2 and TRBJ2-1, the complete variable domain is EPEVTQTPSHQVTQMGQEVILRCVPISNHLYFYWYRQILGQKVEFLVSFYNNEISEKSEIFDDQFSVERPDGSNFTLKIRSTKLEDSAMYFCASSEARVGGKVFDEQFFGPGTRLTVL.

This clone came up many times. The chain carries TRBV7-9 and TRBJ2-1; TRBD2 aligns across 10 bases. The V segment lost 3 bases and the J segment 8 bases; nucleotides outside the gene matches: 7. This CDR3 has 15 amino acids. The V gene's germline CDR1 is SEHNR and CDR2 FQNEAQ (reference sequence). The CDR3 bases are TGTGCCAGCAGCTTCCTAGCGGGAGACGCGGATGAGCAGTTCTTC. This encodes CASSFLAGDADEQFF.

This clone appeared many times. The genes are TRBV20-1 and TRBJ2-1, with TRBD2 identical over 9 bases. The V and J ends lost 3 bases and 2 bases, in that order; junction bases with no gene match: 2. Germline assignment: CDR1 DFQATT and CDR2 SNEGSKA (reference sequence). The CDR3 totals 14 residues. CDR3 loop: CSASSGRPYNEQFF. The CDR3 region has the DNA TGCAGTGCTAGTAGCGGGAGACCCTACAATGAGCAGTTCTTC.

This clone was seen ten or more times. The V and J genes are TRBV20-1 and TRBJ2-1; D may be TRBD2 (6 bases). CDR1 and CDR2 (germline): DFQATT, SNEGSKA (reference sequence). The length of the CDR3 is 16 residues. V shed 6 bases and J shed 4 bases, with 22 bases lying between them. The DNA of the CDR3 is TGCAGTGCCACGTATAAACGGCGGGACCTTTACAATGAGCAGTTCTTC. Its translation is CSATYKRRDLYNEQFF.